What follows are 15 T cell receptor beta chains derived from one specimen sequenced in a study of T cells in women clearing cervical HPV infection. Here immunoSEQ multiplex PCR was the method, and the copy in TCRdb shows in-frame clones only, minus some. This repertoire includes some 39,000 clones. What was sequenced was blood buffy coat. The receptors come from a woman between 18 and 70 years old with a cervical HPV16 infection that either progressed to CIN3+ or cleared (not recorded which).

With regard to this clone: The read comes to an end 3 residues before the CDR3 does, leaving the germline J gene to fill in the end. The chain links TRBV5-6 to TRBJ2-7; no firm D call. The CDR3 loop spans 13 amino acids. Germline lookup yields CDR1 SGHDT and CDR2 YYEEEE. Trimming took off 0 bases at V and 3 bases at J, with 7 bases between the two ends. CDR3 region: CASSLDRNYEQYF. The covered CDR3 bases are TGTGCCAGCAGCTTGGACAGAAACTACGAG.

Concerning this clone: The read ends 3 residues before the CDR3 terminus; that terminus is restored from the germline J gene. The chain employs TRBV13 and TRBJ2-3; D gene ambiguous. Germline CDR1 and CDR2: PRHDT and FYEKMQ (reference sequence). The CDR3 spans 13 residues. The CDR3 reads CASSFAVSETQYF. Incomplete CDR3 DNA: TGTGCCAGCAGCTTTGCAGTTTCCGAGACG. Together with reference TRBV13 and TRBJ2-3, the CDR3 gives the full variable domain: AAGVIQSPRHLIKEKRETATLKCYPIPRHDTVYWYQQGPGQDPQFLISFYEKMQSDKGSIPDRFSAQQFSDYHSELNMSSLELGDSALYFCASSFAVSETQYFGPGTRLTVL.

Of note for this clone: Sequencing ends 3 residues short of the CDR3 end; the germline J gene provides the rest. The chain uses TRBV6-4 and TRBJ2-2; the D is unclear. Germline V CDR1 and CDR2: MRHNA, SNTAGT. The CDR3 has 14 amino acids. The V and J ends lost 5 bases and 1 base respectively, with 8 bases between them. The sequenced CDR3 bases are TGTGCCAGCAGTCTCTCAGGGAACACCGGGGAG. Residues: CASSLSGNTGE. The full-length CDR3 reads as CASSLSGNTGELFF.

Worth noting for this clone: The read ends 3 residues before the CDR3 terminus; that terminus is restored from the germline J gene. The chain couples TRBV7-8 to TRBJ1-2, with D hard to call. Germline loops: CDR1 SGHVS, CDR2 FQNEAQ. The CDR3 runs 15 residues. The CDR3 protein is CASSLGVTRGDDYTF. Partial CDR3 DNA: TGTGCCAGCAGCTTAGGTGTGACTAGAGGCGATGAC.

Points on this clone: The read falls 3 residues short of the CDR3 end, and the missing part is taken from the germline J gene. The V call is TRBV5-1, the J call TRBJ1-6, with a weak D call TRBD1 (6 bases). Trimming took off 4 bases at V and 2 bases at J, with 13 bases between the two ends. The CDR3 has 16 residues. Germline V CDR1 and CDR2: SGHRS, YFSETQ. The CDR3 protein is CASSTGGGPYNSPLHF. CDR3 bases read: TGCGCCAGCAGCACCGGGGGGGGCCCCTATAATTCACCC.

A word on this clone: The CDR3 is cut off 3 residues early in the read; its end comes from the germline J gene. The V call is TRBV6-1, the J call TRBJ2-1; D tentatively fits TRBD1 or TRBD2 (5 bases each). V was trimmed by 2 bases and J by 6 bases, leaving 14 bases between them. CDR3 length: 15 amino acids. CDR1 is MNHNS and CDR2 is SASEGT in the germline V gene. CDR3 sequence reads: CASSEFHEGPNEQFF. The sequenced part of the CDR3 DNA is TGTGCCAGCAGTGAATTCCACGAGGGGCCCAATGAG.

As concerns this clone: The read stops 3 residues short of the end of the CDR3; the missing end is completed from the germline J gene. The chain joins TRBV6-1 to TRBJ2-1; TRBD2 matches 12 bases. Germline values: CDR1 MNHNS, CDR2 SASEGT. The CDR3 sequence is 15 residues long. V shed 2 bases and J 4 bases; nucleotides not matched to a gene: 0. The CDR3 DNA, read in part, is TGTGCCAGCAGTGAACTAGCGGGGGGGTACAATGAG. Translation gives CASSELAGGYNE. The whole CDR3 sequence is CASSELAGGYNEQFF.

Note on this clone: The CDR3 goes on 3 residues after the read ends, and that part is filled in from the germline J gene. Other DNA sequences in this specimen translate into the identical CDR3. The chain combines TRBV18 with TRBJ2-3; D may correspond to TRBD1 or TRBD2 (5 bases each). The germline gives CDR1 KGHSH, CDR2 LQKENI. The CDR3 runs 12 residues. CDR3 region: CASSPPGETQYF. Partial CDR3 DNA: TGTGCCAGCTCACCACCAGGGGAGACG. Together with reference TRBV18 and TRBJ2-3, the CDR3 gives the full variable domain: NAGVMQNPRHLVRRRGQEARLRCSPMKGHSHVYWYRQLPEEGLKFMVYLQKENIIDESGMPKERFSAEFPKEGPSILRIQQVVRGDSAAYFCASSPPGETQYFGPGTRLTVL.

Regarding this clone: The CDR3 goes on 3 residues after the read ends, and that part is filled in from the germline J gene. The V and J genes are TRBV30 and TRBJ2-7; 11 nucleotides line up with TRBD1. This CDR3 region has 13 residues. V shed 6 bases, J shed 3 bases, and the junction held 4 bases outside the gene matches. Germline V lookup: CDR1 GTSNPN, CDR2 SVGIG (reference sequence). The sequenced part of the CDR3 DNA is TGTGCCTGCGGGGGACAGGGGGGCTACGAG. Translated, it gives CACGGQGGYE. The whole CDR3 protein reads CACGGQGGYEQYF.

Comments on this clone: The sequenced fragment ends 3 residues before the CDR3 boundary, so the rest is inferred from the germline J gene. This chain links TRBV9 with TRBJ2-3, with D possibly matching TRBD2 (5 bases). Between the trimmed V and J ends, which lost 0 bases and 1 base, there was a span of 9 bases. Germline V lookup: CDR1 SGDLS, CDR2 YYNGEE. The CDR3 runs to 15 residues. Here the CDR3 reads CASSVEPAGTDTQYF. The covered CDR3 bases are TGTGCCAGCAGCGTAGAGCCAGCGGGCACAGATACG. Looking up the rest from reference TRBV9 and TRBJ2-3 gives the full variable domain: DSGVTQTPKHLITATGQRVTLRCSPRSGDLSVYWYQQSLDQGLQFLIQYYNGEERAKGNILERFSAQQFPDLHSELNLSSLELGDSALYFCASSVEPAGTDTQYFGPGTRLTVL.

Note on this clone: The read stops 3 residues short of the end of the CDR3; the missing end is completed from the germline J gene. The chain carries TRBV11-2 and TRBJ2-3; perhaps TRBD1 as D (6 bases). Germline V gene lookup returns CDR1 SGHAT and CDR2 FQNNGV. The length of the CDR3 is 14 residues. The sequenced CDR3 bases are TGTGCCAGCAGCCAGACCTGGGGACAAGAGACG. Translated: CASSQTWGQET. The full CDR3 protein is CASSQTWGQETQYF.

A note on this clone: The read ends 3 residues shy of where the CDR3 ends; the end is completed using the germline J gene. The rearrangement uses TRBV20-1 and TRBJ2-2, with TRBD1 matching 7 bases. The CDR3 covers 13 residues. CDR1 DFQATT and CDR2 SNEGSKA come from the germline V gene (reference sequence). The CDR3 is CSARWDRNEKLFF. Incomplete CDR3 DNA: TGCAGTGCTAGATGGGACAGAAATGAAAAG.

Regarding this clone: Mismatch with germline at one junction end may stem from a read error. The CDR3 end lies 3 residues beyond the end of the read and is filled in from the germline J gene. The gene calls are TRBV7-6 and TRBJ2-5; 12 bases are a match to TRBD2. Germline loops: CDR1 SGHVS, CDR2 FNYEAQ. CDR3 length: 16 amino acids. The sequenced CDR3 bases are TGTGCCAGCAGCCTAGCGACTAGCGGGGGAGGAGAGACC. This codes for CASSLATSGGGET. In full, the CDR3 is CASSLATSGGGETQYF.

As regards this clone: Read sequence stops 3 residues before the CDR3 end, and the germline J gene provides the missing end. J is TRBJ1-4 and V is TRBV6-1; D is perhaps TRBD1 (6 bases). CDR3 length equals 15 residues. V was trimmed by 0 bases and J by 5 bases, leaving 10 bases between them. Germline loops: CDR1 MNHNS, CDR2 SASEGT. The part of the CDR3 DNA that was read is TGTGCCAGCAGTGAAGCGGGGCAGGGGAATGAAAAA. This encodes CASSEAGQGNEK. The complete CDR3 reads CASSEAGQGNEKLFF.

Turning to this clone: The missing CDR3 end, 3 residues past where the read stops, is filled in from the germline J gene. The chain is built from TRBV7-6 and TRBJ1-2, with D possibly matching TRBD1 (5 bases). CDR1 SGHVS and CDR2 FNYEAQ come from the germline V gene. The CDR3 is 16 amino acids. CDR3 bases read: TGTGCCAGCAGCTCGAGACTAGCGGGGGGAACAGATACC. It translates to CASSSRLAGGTDT. The CDR3 in full is CASSSRLAGGTDTYTF.